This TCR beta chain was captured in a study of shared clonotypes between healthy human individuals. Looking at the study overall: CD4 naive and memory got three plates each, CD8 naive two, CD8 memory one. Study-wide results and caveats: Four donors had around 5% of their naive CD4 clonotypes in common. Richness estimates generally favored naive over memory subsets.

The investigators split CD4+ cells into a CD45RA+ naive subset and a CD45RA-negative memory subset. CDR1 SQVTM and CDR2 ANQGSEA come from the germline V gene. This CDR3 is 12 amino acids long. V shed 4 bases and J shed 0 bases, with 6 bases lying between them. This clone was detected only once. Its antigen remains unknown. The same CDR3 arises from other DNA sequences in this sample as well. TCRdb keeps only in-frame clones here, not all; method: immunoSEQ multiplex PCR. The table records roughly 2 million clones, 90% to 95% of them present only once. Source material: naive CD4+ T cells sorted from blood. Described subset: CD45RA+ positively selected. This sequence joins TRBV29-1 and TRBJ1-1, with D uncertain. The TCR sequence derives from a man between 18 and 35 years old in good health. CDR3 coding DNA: TGCAGCGTTGGCCGGATGAACACTGAAGCTTTCTTT. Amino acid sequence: CSVGRMNTEAFF.